This T cell receptor (beta chain) was recorded in a study of T cell repertoires in cytomegalovirus infection. To note about this clonotype: Its target is not known.

Per the germline V gene, CDR1 is MNHEY and CDR2 is SMNVEV (reference sequence). The CDR3 contains 19 residues. V lost 1 base and J lost 1, with 19 bases in between. A single record per CDR3 protein comes from TCRdb applying MiXCR to the reads. Of fewer than 1,000,000 distinct CDR3 sequences in the sample, approximately 30% were seen once. General study results and limits: Dominant in the ex vivo response were TCR beta clonotypes restricted by HLA-C and specific for CMV. Public TCR beta family frequency separated CMV-and-HLA carriers, including in an independent cohort.

This receptor was identified in a human donor in good health (CMV status not recorded). Some clones in this sample may be carry-over from other donors' samples. The chain carries TRBV27 and TRBJ1-4, with D maybe TRBD1 (6 bases). The sample was cultured CD8+ T cells from PBMCs, taken from culture after CMV antigen stimulation. The CDR3 loop reads CASSLFGPGTTGTNEKLFF. DNA for the CDR3: TGTGCCAGCAGTTTATTCGGACCCGGAACGACAGGAACTAATGAAAAACTGTTTTTT.